The 23 T cell receptor beta chains reported below all come from one sample, sequenced in a study of cytomegalovirus exposure and HLA in healthy donors. PCR used 60 Vbeta primers and 13 Jbeta primers. Some clones are missing from TCRdb's copy, which holds only in-frame ones; the method was immunoSEQ multiplex PCR. The sample lists fewer than 120,000 clones; over 65% were seen once. Material: PBMCs. Receptors originate from a man aged 25-45 years in good health and CMV-seropositive.

The rearrangement links TRBV11-2 to TRBJ2-3; 8 nucleotides line up with TRBD1. CDR3 length: 14 amino acids. Germline V gene sequence: CDR1 SGHAT, CDR2 FQNNGV. V was pared by 6 bases and J by 1 base, with 3 bases of the junction left unmatched. CDR3 loop: CASRQGVGTDTQYF. CDR3 nucleotide sequence: TGTGCCAGCAGACAGGGGGTGGGCACAGATACGCAGTATTTT.

The chain couples TRBV4-3 to TRBJ2-3, with TRBD2 as a possible D gene (6 bases). Germline V gene lookup returns CDR1 LGHNA and CDR2 YSLEER. The CDR3 is 15 residues long. Deletions cut 5 bases from V and 1 base from J, with 13 bases between. CDR3 in DNA: TGCGCCAGCAGCATCGCCCCGGGGGGCACAGATACGCAGTATTTT. It is translated as CASSIAPGGTDTQYF.

V is TRBV6-5 and J is TRBJ2-1, with TRBD2 matching over 7 bases. With V trimmed by 0 bases and J by 6 bases, 2 bases remained unmatched. CDR3 length equals 14 residues. The V gene's germline CDR1 is MNHEY and CDR2 SVGAGI. The CDR3 reads CASSYSPGGNEQFF. CDR3 DNA sequence: TGTGCCAGCAGTTACTCCCCGGGGGGCAATGAGCAGTTCTTC.

The rearrangement links TRBV13 to TRBJ2-5; D is perhaps TRBD1 (5 bases). TRBJ2-7 explains the end of the DNA better; the J call may be wrong. The CDR3 sequence is 14 residues long. CDR1 is PRHDT, CDR2 FYEKMQ, per germline (reference sequence). CDR3 nucleotide sequence: TGTGCCAGCAGAAACCACTCCAGGGTCTACGAGCAGTACTTC. This codes for CASRNHSRVYEQYF.

The chain employs TRBV19 and TRBJ1-1; 8 bases map to TRBD1. The CDR3 covers 14 residues. Germline CDR1 reads LNHDA; CDR2 reads SQIVND (reference sequence). The ends lost 9 bases at V and 6 bases at J; junction bases unmatched: 12. The chain's CDR3 is CASRPGGAWSEAFF. DNA of the CDR3: TGTGCCAGCCGACCAGGGGGCGCTTGGTCTGAAGCTTTCTTT.

Turning to this clone: The germline gene is not matched at one end of the junction; a read error may be the cause. The chain combines TRBV9 with TRBJ2-2; TRBD1 agrees at 9 bases. The CDR3 contains 17 residues. Germline CDR1 and CDR2: SGDLS and YYNGEE. DNA of the CDR3: TGTGCCAGCAGCGCCGTAAACGGGACAGGGAGGTCCGGGGAGCCGTTTTTT. Translated: CASSAVNGTGRSGEPFF.

The chain has TRBV6-6 and TRBJ2-3, with D perhaps matching TRBD1 (6 bases). This CDR3 is built from 14 residues. The germline gives CDR1 MNHNY, CDR2 SVGAGI (reference sequence). V was shortened by 3 bases and J by 2 bases, with 9 bases between the two germline ends. CDR3 nucleotides: TGTGCCAGCAGTTATGACAGGCTCACAGATACGCAGTATTTT. The encoded protein is CASSYDRLTDTQYF.

V usage is TRBV5-1 and J usage is TRBJ1-3; D call uncertain. Deletions cut 6 bases from V and 0 bases from J, with 13 bases between. This CDR3 has 15 amino acids. The germline V gene encodes CDR1 SGHRS and CDR2 YFSETQ. The CDR3 here is CASKESGDSGNTIYF. Written as DNA, the CDR3 is TGCGCCAGCAAGGAATCGGGTGACTCTGGAAACACCATATATTTT. Full variable domain (missing parts from reference TRBV5-1 and TRBJ1-3): KAGVTQTPRYLIKTRGQQVTLSCSPISGHRSVSWYQQTPGQGLQFLFEYFSETQRNKGNFPGRFSGRQFSNSRSEMNVSTLELGDSALYLCASKESGDSGNTIYFGEGSWLTVV.

The chain couples TRBV27 to TRBJ1-2; 7 positions agree with TRBD1. V trimming: 4 bases; J trimming: 6 bases; junction bases outside the gene matches: 5. Germline assignment: CDR1 MNHEY and CDR2 SMNVEV (reference sequence). CDR3 length equals 13 residues. As DNA, the CDR3 is TGTGCCAGCAGTTCATCGACAGGGCATGGCTACACCTTC. The encoded protein is CASSSSTGHGYTF.

This chain joins TRBV6-1 and TRBJ2-3, with 10 bases aligning to TRBD2. Germline CDR1 MNHNS, CDR2 SASEGT. V was clipped by 5 bases and J by 1 base; unmatched bases: 3. The CDR3 has 15 amino acids. Written as DNA, the CDR3 is TGTGCCAGCAGTCCCCTAGCGGGGGGCACAGATACGCAGTATTTT. Its protein is CASSPLAGGTDTQYF.

The CDR3 spells CASSLGTSRFPGSGNTIYF. The DNA of the CDR3 is TGTGCCAGCAGTTTGGGGACATCCCGCTTCCCTGGCTCTGGAAACACCATATATTTT. The V and J genes are TRBV28 and TRBJ1-3; tentatively, D is TRBD1 (6 bases). In germline, CDR1 is MDHEN, CDR2 SYDVKM. Trimming removed 3 bases from V and 0 bases from J, with 21 bases in between. This CDR3 has 19 amino acids.

The chain carries TRBV9 and TRBJ2-7; 9 bases are shared with TRBD2. Looked up from germline, CDR1 is SGDLS and CDR2 is YYNGEE. The CDR3 length is 15 residues. V was clipped by 4 bases and J by 2 bases; unmatched bases: 7. CDR3 loop: CASSPSSGGTYEQYF. The DNA of the CDR3 is TGTGCCAGCAGCCCCAGTAGCGGGGGAACCTACGAGCAGTACTTC.

CDR3 region: CASSDRTGDPYTF. DNA for the CDR3: TGTGCCAGCTCTGATCGGACAGGGGACCCCTACACCTTC. This chain joins TRBV19 and TRBJ1-2; TRBD1 matches 9 bases. This CDR3 has 13 amino acids. After removal of 9 bases from V and 10 bases from J, the junction contained 12 bases not matched to a gene. Germline assignment: CDR1 LNHDA and CDR2 SQIVND (reference sequence).

J is TRBJ2-3 and V is TRBV6-5, with 10 positions matching TRBD1. Losses at the gene ends were 4 bases for V and 5 bases for J; bases not matched to a gene: 3. The CDR3 extends over 14 amino acids. Germline CDR1 and CDR2: MNHEY and SVGAGI. CDR3 DNA sequence: TGTGCCAGCAGTTCAGGACAGGGGGTAGATACGCAGTATTTT. Translation: CASSSGQGVDTQYF.

This clone was found once. As DNA, the CDR3 is TGTGCCAGCAGTTTAAGGAGCGACACTGAAGCTTTCTTT. The encoded protein is CASSLRSDTEAFF. This chain connects TRBV27 to TRBJ1-1; D remains unclear. V lost 2 bases to trimming and J lost 3 bases, with 7 bases between them. Germline values: CDR1 MNHEY, CDR2 SMNVEV (reference sequence). This CDR3 contains 13 residues.

The CDR3 reads CASSLSSAGELFF. The CDR3 DNA reads TGTGCCAGCAGTTTATCATCCGCCGGGGAGCTGTTTTTT. The rearrangement joins TRBV27 to TRBJ2-2; no clear D. Germline-derived CDR1 and CDR2 are MNHEY and SMNVEV (reference sequence). This CDR3 is 13 amino acids long. V was pared by 0 bases and J by 6 bases, with 5 bases between.

The V and J genes are TRBV7-7 and TRBJ2-3, with 7 bases lining up with TRBD1. Germline V gives CDR1 SSHAT, CDR2 FNYEAQ (reference sequence). J gave up 9 bases and V 5 bases, and 8 bases lay outside the gene matches. There are 13 residues in the CDR3. In nucleotides, the CDR3 is TGTGCCAGCAGCCCGGCGACAGGGTTAACGCAGTATTTT. Protein: CASSPATGLTQYF. The entire variable domain, with the rest obtained from reference TRBV7-7 and TRBJ2-3, is as follows: GAGVSQSPRYKVTKRGQDVTLRCDPISSHATLYWYQQALGQGPEFLTYFNYEAQPDKSGLPSDRFSAERPEGSISTLTIQRTEQRDSAMYRCASSPATGLTQYFGPGTRLTVL.

Only one count was recorded for this clone. The chain employs TRBV18 and TRBJ2-7; D is unresolved. CDR1 and CDR2 from the germline V gene are KGHSH and LQKENI. Between the trimmed V and J ends, which lost 2 bases and 2 bases, there was a span of 7 bases. The CDR3 runs to 13 residues. CDR3 bases: TGTGCCAGCTCACCATCCCGGGCCTACGAGCAGTACTTC. Encoded protein: CASSPSRAYEQYF.

Here the CDR3 DNA reads TGTGCCAGCAGGGTACTAGCGGGGGCCTCTCAGCAGTTCTTC. The encoded protein is CASRVLAGASQQFF. This chain links TRBV6-5 with TRBJ2-1, with 11 bases that match TRBD2. The junction had 9 bases not matched to a gene; V was cut back by 6 bases and J by 11 bases. The CDR3 is made up of 14 amino acids. Germline loops: CDR1 MNHEY, CDR2 SVGAGI.

The table lists this clone with a few counts. The chain employs TRBV30 and TRBJ2-7; 8 bases are shared with TRBD2. Trimming removed 0 bases from V and 6 bases from J; junction bases left unmatched: 10. The length of the CDR3 is 15 residues. Germline V gene lookup returns CDR1 GTSNPN and CDR2 SVGIG (reference sequence). The CDR3 bases are TGTGCCTGGAGTGTTAGAGCGGGGGCTTTCTCCGAGCAGTACTTC. Its translation: CAWSVRAGAFSEQYF.

The chain employs TRBV29-1 and TRBJ2-1; D is undetermined. The CDR3 spans 10 residues. The ends were cut back, 4 bases at V and 7 bases at J, with 5 bases in the middle. Germline V gene lookup returns CDR1 SQVTM and CDR2 ANQGSEA. CDR3 sequence (DNA): TGCAGCGTTGTACTGAATGAGCAGTTCTTC. As protein: CSVVLNEQFF.

The chain couples TRBV18 to TRBJ2-7; the match to TRBD1 covers 9 bases. There are 14 residues in the CDR3. Unmatched junction bases numbered 4, after V lost 3 bases and J lost 4 bases. Germline V gene sequence: CDR1 KGHSH, CDR2 LQKENI. This CDR3 is CASSPDRGRYEQYF. DNA of the CDR3: TGTGCCAGCTCACCGGACAGGGGCAGATACGAGCAGTACTTC.

This chain joins TRBV6-1 and TRBJ2-1; D unclear. From germline, CDR1 is MNHNS and CDR2 SASEGT. Trimming removed 6 bases at V and 0 bases at J, with 6 bases between. The CDR3 has 13 residues. In nucleotides, the CDR3 is TGTGCCAGCAGGGCCGACTCCTACAATGAGCAGTTCTTC. Its translation is CASRADSYNEQFF.